Shown below are 25 T cell receptor beta chains from a single sample sequenced in a study of naive and memory T cell subsets. The library had UMIs added by 3' ligation of an oligonucleotide to TCR cDNA. Ligated cDNA underwent four rounds of PCR with nested alpha and beta constant region primers and SP2. MiXCR, applied by TCRdb to the 5' RACE reads, yields one record per CDR3 protein. Of approximately 30,000 distinct CDR3 sequences detected, 16% appear once; the ten largest clones hold 2.6%. These receptors all come from a female donor in good health.

The chain couples TRBV15 to TRBJ1-5; D unresolved. V dropped 0 bases and J dropped 1 base, with 7 bases sitting between them. This CDR3 contains 15 residues. Germline V gene sequence: CDR1 LNHNV, CDR2 YYDKDF (reference sequence). This chain's CDR3 is CATSRDRKSNQPQHF. CDR3 bases: TGTGCCACCAGCAGAGATCGAAAGAGCAATCAGCCCCAGCATTTT.

This clonotype turned up a few times. This sequence joins TRBV21-1 and TRBJ1-2. TRBV21-1 has pseudogene status. The CDR3 extends over 11 amino acids. Here the CDR3 DNA reads TGTGCCAGCAGCGCCACCTATGGCTACACCTTC. This gives the protein CASSATYGYTF.

This clonotype came up a few times. The V gene is TRBV10-3, the J gene TRBJ1-1; the D gene is possibly TRBD1 (6 bases). CDR1 is ENHRY and CDR2 is SYGVKD in the germline V gene. V shed 4 bases and J shed 1 base, with 7 bases lying between them. The CDR3 extends over 13 amino acids. The DNA of the CDR3 is TGTGCCATCAGTGGGACAGAGAACACTGAAGCTTTCTTT. Amino acids: CAISGTENTEAFF.

The chain is built from TRBV29-1 and TRBJ2-3, with D tentatively TRBD1 (5 bases). This CDR3 is 19 amino acids long. Germline CDR1 SQVTM, CDR2 ANQGSEA. V was shortened by 0 bases and J by 0 bases, with 22 bases between the two germline ends. CDR3: CSVEDTRATDMCSTDTQYF. The CDR3 region has the DNA TGCAGCGTTGAAGATACCCGGGCTACGGACATGTGCAGCACAGATACGCAGTATTTT.

By sample share, this clonotype is medium-sized. The chain carries TRBV12-2 and TRBJ2-5; TRBD1 is the table's D call, not checked against the DNA. TRBV12-2 is a recognized pseudogene. The CDR3 loop spans 16 amino acids. In DNA, the CDR3 is TGTGCAAGTCGCTTTTTAGCCAGGGGGTTACAAGAGACCCAGTACTTC. This encodes CASRFLARGLQETQYF.

This clonotype was detected ten times or more. The rearrangement links TRBV20-1 to TRBJ1-2; a possible D gene is TRBD1 (5 bases). The V gene's germline CDR1 is DFQATT and CDR2 SNEGSKA (reference sequence). Trimming stripped 3 bases from V and 5 bases from J, with 16 bases between. The CDR3 spans 14 residues. In nucleotides, the CDR3 is TGCAGTGCTAGTGGCCCGACAGCATATTATGGCTACACCTTC. It encodes CSASGPTAYYGYTF.

The chain couples TRBV29-1 to TRBJ1-1; D unresolved. This CDR3 region has 14 residues. Germline V lookup: CDR1 SQVTM, CDR2 ANQGSEA. V was trimmed by 4 bases and J by 4 bases, leaving 16 bases between them. The CDR3 reads CSVGFGYRGTEAFF. The CDR3 DNA sequence: TGCAGCGTTGGGTTCGGATATCGGGGCACTGAAGCTTTCTTT.

This clonotype has a handful of counts. CDR3 bases: TGCAGTGCTTTTTGGACAGGGAGTCACACTGAAGCTTTCTTT. It yields the protein CSAFWTGSHTEAFF. The chain joins TRBV20-1 to TRBJ1-1; TRBD1 matches 8 bases. Germline CDR1 DFQATT, CDR2 SNEGSKA (reference sequence). V was pared by 5 bases and J by 3 bases, with 8 bases of the junction left unmatched. This CDR3 spans 14 amino acids.

This chain connects TRBV6-6 to TRBJ1-2; 9 nucleotides match TRBD1. The CDR3 loop spans 15 amino acids. Germline V gene lookup returns CDR1 MNHNY and CDR2 SVGAGI (reference sequence). V was pared by 2 bases and J by 6 bases, with 7 bases of the junction left unmatched. CDR3 in DNA: TGTGCCAGCAGTTACGGAACCGGGACAGGGAATGGCTACACCTTC. This sequence encodes CASSYGTGTGNGYTF.

The chain combines TRBV5-6 with TRBJ1-6, with D perhaps TRBD1 (5 bases). CDR1 is SGHDT, CDR2 YYEEEE, per germline. Trimming left V 5 bases short and J 0 bases short, with 12 bases between. The CDR3 contains 16 residues. CDR3 sequence reads: CASRGGRSSYNSPLHF. CDR3 nucleotides: TGTGCCAGCAGGGGGGGACGGAGCTCCTATAATTCACCCCTCCACTTT.

This clonotype is categorized as medium-sized. V gene TRBV5-1 combines with J gene TRBJ1-5; no reliable D call. The CDR3 has 15 amino acids. The germline V and J ends were trimmed by 0 bases and 2 bases, with 9 bases remaining between them. Germline CDR1 is SGHRS and CDR2 is YFSETQ. The CDR3 DNA sequence: TGCGCCAGCAGCTTGGATGGAGGTCGCAATCAGCCCCAGCATTTT. Its translation: CASSLDGGRNQPQHF.

This clonotype was detected a few times. The chain is built from TRBV6-2 or TRBV6-3 and TRBJ1-2, with a tentative D call TRBD1 (5 bases). V shed 7 bases and J shed 4 bases, with 19 bases lying between them. The CDR3 runs 15 residues. From germline, CDR1 is MNHEY and CDR2 SVGEGT. CDR3 sequence reads: CASITFGGDGYGYTF. CDR3 DNA: TGTGCCAGCATCACATTCGGGGGAGACGGCTATGGCTACACCTTC.

This clonotype turned up a few times. The CDR3 here is CASSYRVIEGDEQFF. In DNA form, the CDR3 reads TGTGCCAGCAGTTACCGGGTCATAGAAGGGGATGAGCAGTTCTTC. V is TRBV6-2 or TRBV6-3 and J is TRBJ2-1; tentatively, D is TRBD1 (5 bases). The V and J ends lost 2 bases and 8 bases respectively, with 16 bases between them. The CDR3 has 15 amino acids. The germline CDR1 and CDR2 sequences are MNHEY and SVGEGT.

The table lists this clonotype with a few counts. The V call is TRBV5-6, the J call TRBJ1-4; D not resolved. Germline CDR1 reads SGHDT; CDR2 reads YYEEEE. This CDR3 has 15 residues. With 4 bases removed from V and 5 bases from J, the gap between germline ends came to 15 bases. The CDR3 coding sequence is TGTGCCAGCAGCCGGGGTGCGGTCCGCAATGAAAAACTGTTTTTT. Encoded protein: CASSRGAVRNEKLFF.

This chain joins TRBV6-5 and TRBJ1-1; D uncertain. The germline V gene encodes CDR1 MNHEY and CDR2 SVGAGI. The CDR3 contains 16 residues. Between the trimmed V and J ends, which lost 6 bases and 4 bases, there was a span of 21 bases. CDR3 nucleotide sequence: TGTGCCAGCAGCCCCCGGGTCTGGCGCGGTAGCACTGAAGCTTTCTTT. Its translation is CASSPRVWRGSTEAFF.

The sample holds many counts of this clonotype. This chain joins TRBV6-2 or TRBV6-3 and TRBJ2-2, with TRBD1 matching 8 bases. The CDR3 has 18 residues. V shed 3 bases and J 3 bases; nucleotides not matched to a gene: 12. The V gene's germline CDR1 is MNHEY and CDR2 SVGEGT. The CDR3 loop reads CASSYTGQGRGDTGELFF. CDR3 coding DNA: TGTGCCAGCAGTTATACCGGACAGGGCAGGGGAGACACCGGGGAGCTGTTTTTT.

In this sample, this clonotype turned up a few times. V gene TRBV29-1 combines with J gene TRBJ2-3; no clear D. Trimming pared 1 base from V and 0 bases from J, leaving 8 bases between. Germline V CDR1 and CDR2: SQVTM, ANQGSEA. This CDR3 contains 14 residues. The chain's CDR3 is CSVEGGTSTDTQYF. The CDR3 region has the DNA TGCAGCGTTGAAGGGGGTACCAGCACAGATACGCAGTATTTT.

This clonotype came up a few times. This sequence joins TRBV5-1 and TRBJ1-2; possible D gene TRBD1, 5 bases. The germline CDR1 and CDR2 sequences are SGHRS and YFSETQ. The CDR3 is 14 amino acids. V lost 5 bases and J lost 5, with 16 bases in between. CDR3 sequence: CASRSYLTEYGYTF. CDR3 nucleotide sequence: TGCGCCAGCAGATCTTATTTGACAGAGTATGGCTACACCTTC.

The sample holds many counts of this clonotype. The gene calls are TRBV6-5 and TRBJ2-7, with a tentative D call TRBD1 (6 bases). Per germline, CDR1 MNHEY and CDR2 SVGAGI. V was trimmed by 9 bases and J by 5 bases, leaving 23 bases between them. The CDR3 sequence is 15 residues long. CDR3 residues: CASSGRTGPWDEQYF. The DNA of the CDR3 is TGTGCCAGTTCTGGCCGTACAGGGCCGTGGGACGAGCAGTACTTC.

The table lists this clonotype with many counts. CDR3 sequence reads: CASSEAGQGYQPQHF. DNA for the CDR3: TGTGCCAGCAGTGAAGCGGGACAGGGGTACCAGCCCCAGCATTTT. J is TRBJ1-5 and V is TRBV2; TRBD1 aligns across 10 bases. Looked up from germline, CDR1 is SNHLY and CDR2 is FYNNEI. V was clipped by 0 bases and J by 7 bases; unmatched bases: 3. This CDR3 has 15 residues.

This clonotype is medium-sized. The rearrangement links TRBV20-1 to TRBJ1-1; D is unclear. The V end lost 3 bases, the J end lost 3 bases, and 11 bases lay between the germline ends. Germline-derived CDR1 and CDR2 are DFQATT and SNEGSKA (reference sequence). The CDR3 has 13 amino acids. CDR3 sequence (DNA): TGCAGTGCTAGGGCAAGGACTTACACTGAAGCTTTCTTT. This encodes CSARARTYTEAFF.

This clonotype was seen at least ten times. The CDR3: CASSKLDTNYGYTF. CDR3 coding DNA: TGTGCCAGCAGTAAATTAGACACGAACTATGGCTACACCTTC. V usage is TRBV6-5 and J usage is TRBJ1-2, with D hard to call. CDR3 length: 14 amino acids. The V and J ends lost 5 bases and 2 bases respectively, with 12 bases between them. Germline loops: CDR1 MNHEY, CDR2 SVGAGI.

This clonotype came up many times. The V call is TRBV5-5, the J call TRBJ1-5, with 8 bases aligning to TRBD1. J gave up 4 bases and V 4 bases, and 16 bases lay outside the gene matches. This CDR3 region has 18 residues. Looked up from germline, CDR1 is SGHKS and CDR2 is YYEKEE (reference sequence). The CDR3 sequence is CASSHLAGGALTNQPQHF. For the CDR3, the DNA is TGTGCCAGCAGCCATTTAGCAGGGGGCGCTTTGACGAATCAGCCCCAGCATTTT. Complete variable domain (other parts from reference TRBV5-5 and TRBJ1-5): DAGVTQSPTHLIKTRGQQVTLRCSPISGHKSVSWYQQVLGQGPQFIFQYYEKEERGRGNFPDRFSARQFPNYSSELNVNALLLGDSALYLCASSHLAGGALTNQPQHFGDGTRLSIL.

The chain combines TRBV12-5 with TRBJ2-7; perhaps D is TRBD1 or TRBD2 (5 bases each). The CDR3 contains 15 residues. CDR1 is LGHNT, CDR2 FRNRAP, per germline. The V and J ends lost 0 bases and 2 bases respectively, with 11 bases between them. CDR3 coding DNA: TGTGCTAGTGGTTTGGTAATTGGGGGAACCTACGAGCAGTACTTC. It is translated as CASGLVIGGTYEQYF.

Concerning this clonotype itself: Lacking the conserved final phenylalanine or tryptophan, this CDR3 likely reflects a read error. CDR3 nucleotide sequence: TGTGCCACCAGCACGGGCAACGGAGATACGCAGTATTCT. Its translation: CATSTGNGDTQYS. The chain is built from TRBV15 and TRBJ2-3; no definite D call. The CDR3 sequence is 13 residues long. Between the trimmed V and J ends, which lost 4 bases and 5 bases, there was a span of 10 bases. Germline V CDR1 and CDR2: LNHNV, YYDKDF (reference sequence).